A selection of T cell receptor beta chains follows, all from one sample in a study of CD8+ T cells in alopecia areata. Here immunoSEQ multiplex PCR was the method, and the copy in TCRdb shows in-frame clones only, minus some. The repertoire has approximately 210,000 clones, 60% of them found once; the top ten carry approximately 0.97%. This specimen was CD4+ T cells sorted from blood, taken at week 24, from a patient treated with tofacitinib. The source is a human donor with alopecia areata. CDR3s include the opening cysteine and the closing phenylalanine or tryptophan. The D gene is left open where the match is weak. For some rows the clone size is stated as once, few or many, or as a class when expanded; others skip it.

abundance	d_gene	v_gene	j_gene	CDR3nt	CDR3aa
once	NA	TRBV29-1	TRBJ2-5	TGCAGCGGTCAACTAGGGGGAGAGACCCAGTACTTC	CSGQLGGETQYF
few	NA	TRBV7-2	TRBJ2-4	TGTGCCAGCAGCTTACTCGGGGGACAAAACATTCAGTACTTC	CASSLLGGQNIQYF
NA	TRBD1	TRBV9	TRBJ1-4	TGTGCCAGCAGCACTCGACAGGGTAATGAAAAACTGTTTTTT	CASSTRQGNEKLFF
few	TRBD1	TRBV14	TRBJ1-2	TGTGCCAGCAGCCAAGGGGACAGGGTGAGCTATGGCTACACCTTC	CASSQGDRVSYGYTF
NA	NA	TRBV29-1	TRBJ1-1	TGCAGCGTTGTCTGGGCAGGGAGGGAGAACACTGAAGCTTTCTTT	CSVVWAGRENTEAFF
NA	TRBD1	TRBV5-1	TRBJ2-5	TGCGCCAGCAGCCGACAACAGGGGGCTGGGGAGACCCAGTACTTC	CASSRQQGAGETQYF
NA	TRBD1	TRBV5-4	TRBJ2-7	TGTGCCAGCAGCTTGGGGATTGACAGGGACTACGAGCAGTACTTC	CASSLGIDRDYEQYF
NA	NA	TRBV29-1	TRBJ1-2	TGCAGCGTTGCGGGAGAAACCCCGAATAACTATGGCTACACCTTC	CSVAGETPNNYGYTF
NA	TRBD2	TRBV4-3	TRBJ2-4	TGCGCCAGCAGCCAAGAGGGAACTAGCGGGGGGGAAGGCATTCAGTACTTC	CASSQEGTSGGEGIQYF
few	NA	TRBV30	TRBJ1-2	TGTGCCTGGAGGGGTCCCACGGCTAACTATGGCTACACCTTC	CAWRGPTANYGYTF
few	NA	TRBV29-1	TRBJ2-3	TGCAGCGTTGACTTGGGGGGTTCGACAGATACGCAGTATTTT	CSVDLGGSTDTQYF
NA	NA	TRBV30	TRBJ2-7	TGTGCCTGGAGTGGGGCCTACGAGCAGTACTTC	CAWSGAYEQYF
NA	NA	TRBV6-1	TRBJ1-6	TGTGCCAGCAGTGACGCCGGGACGATGTTGTCACCCCTCCACTTT	CASSDAGTMLSPLHF
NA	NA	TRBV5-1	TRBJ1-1	TGCGCCAGCAGCTTGGCCCTGGGGGGCAAGAGAGCTTTCTTT	CASSLALGGKRAFF
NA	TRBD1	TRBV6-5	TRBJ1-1	TGTGCCAGCAGTGACAGGGCCGCTGAAGCTTTCTTT	CASSDRAAEAFF
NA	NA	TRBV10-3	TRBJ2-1	TGTGCCATCAGTTTGTCCGGGACCGAGCAGTTCTTC	CAISLSGTEQFF
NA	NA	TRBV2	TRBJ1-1	TGTGCCAGCAGTGACAGCAGGGCCGCTGAAGCTTTCTTT	CASSDSRAAEAFF
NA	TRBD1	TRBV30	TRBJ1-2	TGTGCCTGGAACTTTGACAGGGGGGTTCGCACCTTC	CAWNFDRGVRTF
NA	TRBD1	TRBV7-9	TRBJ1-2	TGTGCCAGCAGCTTAGGGACAGGGGGCCAGACCTATGGCTACACCTTC	CASSLGTGGQTYGYTF
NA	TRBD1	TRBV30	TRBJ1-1	TGTGCCTGGAGTGACAGGGGGGACACTGAAGCTTTCTTT	CAWSDRGDTEAFF
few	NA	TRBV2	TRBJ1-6	TGTGCCAGCAGTGATGCAGGGGAGGTACCCCTCCACTTT	CASSDAGEVPLHF
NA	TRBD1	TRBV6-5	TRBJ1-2	TGTGCCAGCAGTTCGGACAGGATTAACTATGGCTACACCTTC	CASSSDRINYGYTF
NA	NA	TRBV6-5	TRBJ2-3	TGTGCCAGCAGTTACGATGCGGGGGCTACAGATACGCAGTATTTT	CASSYDAGATDTQYF
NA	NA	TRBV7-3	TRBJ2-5	TGTGCCAGCAGCTTAAACGGGGGCCAGGTAGAGACCCAGTACTTC	CASSLNGGQVETQYF
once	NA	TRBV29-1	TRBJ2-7	TGCAGCGTTGTCCAGGGTTCCTTCTACGAGCAGTACTTC	CSVVQGSFYEQYF
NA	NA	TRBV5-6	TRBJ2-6	TGTGCCAGCAGCTTGGCGGGACGTATCTCTGGGGCCAACGTCCTGACTTTC	CASSLAGRISGANVLTF
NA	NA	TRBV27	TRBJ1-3	TGTGCCAGCAGCCAATCAGGGATCTCTGGAAACACCATATATTTT	CASSQSGISGNTIYF
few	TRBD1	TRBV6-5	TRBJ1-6	TGTGCCAGCAGCCCGGGGACAGCAAATTCACCCCTCCACTTT	CASSPGTANSPLHF
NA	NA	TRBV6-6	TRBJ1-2	TGTGCCAGCAGTTACTCTTTCGGCGAATCCTATGGCTACACCTTC	CASSYSFGESYGYTF
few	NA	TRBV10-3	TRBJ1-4	TGTGCCAGCAGCCCCGGAAAGGAAAAACTGTTTTTT	CASSPGKEKLFF
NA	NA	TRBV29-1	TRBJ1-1	TGCAGCGTTGTCAGGGTTGAAACTGAAGCTTTCTTT	CSVVRVETEAFF